Listed here are 17 T cell receptor beta chains from one sample, sequenced in a study of control samples from healthy donors and cancer patients. Assay used: immunoSEQ multiplex PCR; TCRdb lists only in-frame clones, some missing. The table records 250,000 to 300,000 clones, over 75% of them present only once. Sequenced material: PBMCs. All receptors derive from a woman aged 55-70 years with lung cancer.

This chain joins TRBV6-2 or TRBV6-3 and TRBJ2-1, with D possibly being TRBD2 (5 bases). This CDR3 has 13 residues. Trimming took off 5 bases at V and 7 bases at J, with 12 bases between the two ends. In germline, CDR1 is MNHEY, CDR2 SVGEGT. The CDR3 nucleotides are TGTGCCAGCAGTCGGGCCCGGGGAAATGAGCAGTTCTTC. Its translation is CASSRARGNEQFF.

The count of this clone is one. The chain joins TRBV7-9 to TRBJ2-2; TRBD1 aligns across 9 bases. The junction had 6 bases not matched to a gene; V was cut back by 2 bases and J by 5 bases. This CDR3 has 16 residues. Germline CDR1 reads SEHNR; CDR2 reads FQNEAQ (reference sequence). The CDR3 DNA follows: TGTGCCAGCAGCTTAAATCCGGGACAGGGAACCGGGGAGCTGTTTTTT. Translation gives CASSLNPGQGTGELFF.

This clone was detected only a few times. CDR3 loop: CATSDSRSGGQETQYF. The CDR3 DNA is TGTGCCACCAGTGATTCCAGGAGCGGGGGCCAAGAGACCCAGTACTTC. V and J are TRBV24-1 and TRBJ2-5; TRBD2 matches at 8 bases. Germline-derived CDR1 and CDR2 are KGHDR and SFDVKD. CDR3 size: 16 residues. With 2 bases clipped from V and 1 base from J, the junction kept 5 bases outside the gene matches.

The V gene is TRBV28, the J gene TRBJ1-4, with TRBD1 as a possible D gene (5 bases). The CDR3 is 16 residues long. Germline values: CDR1 MDHEN, CDR2 SYDVKM. V lost 2 bases and J lost 8, with 18 bases in between. In DNA form, the CDR3 reads TGTGCCAGCAGTTTAGGCGGGGCCAGGGCAGCGGAAAAACTGTTTTTT. It codes for CASSLGGARAAEKLFF.

This clone was seen repeatedly, ten times or more. The rearrangement uses TRBV18 and TRBJ1-4; 9 positions match TRBD1. V trimming: 3 bases; J trimming: 8 bases; junction bases outside the gene matches: 7. CDR3 length: 15 residues. CDR1 KGHSH and CDR2 LQKENI come from the germline V gene. CDR3 coding DNA: TGTGCCAGCTCACCCCGGACAGGGGTAGGCGAAAAACTGTTTTTT. Its protein product is CASSPRTGVGEKLFF.

This clone was found a few times. This rearrangement joins TRBV11-2 to TRBJ2-3; unclear D gene. The CDR3 sequence is 13 residues long. Germline lookup yields CDR1 SGHAT and CDR2 FQNNGV. Trimming cost V 1 base and J 4 bases, with 6 bases left between them. The CDR3, as DNA: TGTGCCAGCAGCTTAGGTAGAGCAGATACGCAGTATTTT. Residues: CASSLGRADTQYF.

This chain uses TRBV18 with TRBJ1-4, with D possibly TRBD1 on 5 matching bases. The CDR3 loop spans 14 amino acids. The germline CDR1 and CDR2 sequences are KGHSH and LQKENI. Trimming cost V 3 bases and J 8 bases, with 13 bases left between them. In DNA form, the CDR3 reads TGTGCCAGCTCACCCCAGGGTATGGACGAAAAACTGTTTTTT. This codes for CASSPQGMDEKLFF.

The chain joins TRBV15 to TRBJ2-7; D is ambiguous. Germline V gene sequence: CDR1 LNHNV, CDR2 YYDKDF (reference sequence). The CDR3 runs to 12 residues. V lost 3 bases and J lost 1, with 4 bases in between. The CDR3 DNA reads as TGTGCCACCAGCAGGGAATCCTACGAGCAGTACTTC. Amino acids: CATSRESYEQYF.

This sequence joins TRBV2 and TRBJ1-1; no clear D gene. Germline loops: CDR1 SNHLY, CDR2 FYNNEI. The CDR3 is 12 amino acids. Trimming removed 2 bases from V and 10 bases from J, with 11 bases in between. The CDR3 nucleotides read TGTGCCAGCAGTGAAACCCCCGTCGGAGCTTTCTTT. This translates into CASSETPVGAFF. The variable domain in full, with the rest retrieved from reference TRBV2 and TRBJ1-1, is EPEVTQTPSHQVTQMGQEVILRCVPISNHLYFYWYRQILGQKVEFLVSFYNNEISEKSEIFDDQFSVERPDGSNFTLKIRSTKLEDSAMYFCASSETPVGAFFGQGTRLTVV.

This clone was seen only once. The rearrangement uses TRBV19 and TRBJ2-4, with D hard to call. The germline V gene encodes CDR1 LNHDA and CDR2 SQIVND (reference sequence). This CDR3 has 13 residues. V was shortened by 5 bases and J by 5 bases, with 10 bases between the two germline ends. The CDR3 bases are TGTGCCAGTAGTCCGGGCCTAGAAAACATTCAGTACTTC. Protein: CASSPGLENIQYF.

The genes are TRBV4-1 and TRBJ1-2; a possible D gene is TRBD1 (6 bases). V dropped 3 bases and J dropped 8 bases, with 19 bases sitting between them. The length of the CDR3 is 15 residues. From germline, CDR1 is MGHRA and CDR2 YSYEKL. CDR3 DNA sequence: TGCGCCAGCAGCCAGTCGGGGGGCGCGTCGAGCGGCTACACCTTC. This sequence encodes CASSQSGGASSGYTF.

This chain joins TRBV28 and TRBJ1-2, with 8 bases lining up with TRBD1. V lost 6 bases, J lost 8 bases, and 20 bases stayed unmatched. CDR1 MDHEN and CDR2 SYDVKM come from the germline V gene. This CDR3 region has 17 residues. CDR3 loop: CASRPPTGALSKRGYTF. Here the CDR3 DNA reads TGTGCCAGCAGGCCCCCGACAGGGGCCCTGAGTAAGAGAGGCTACACCTTC.

This chain links TRBV2 with TRBJ1-2; D gene ambiguous. Germline V gene sequence: CDR1 SNHLY, CDR2 FYNNEI. With 7 bases removed from V and 5 bases from J, the gap between germline ends came to 17 bases. The CDR3 contains 14 residues. CDR3 in amino acids: CASTSRGDSYGYTF. The DNA for the CDR3 is TGTGCCAGCACCTCAAGAGGAGATTCTTATGGCTACACCTTC.

The gene calls are TRBV3-1 (or the pseudogene TRBV3-2) and TRBJ2-3; 11 bases agree with TRBD1. Per germline, CDR1 LGHDT and CDR2 YNNKEL (reference sequence). This CDR3 comprises 15 residues. V lost 5 bases and J lost 3; bases outside the gene matches: 4. The CDR3 DNA is TGTGCCAGCAGCGATGGGACAGGGGGTACAGATACGCAGTATTTT. Its protein product is CASSDGTGGTDTQYF.

The chain employs TRBV2 and TRBJ2-7; 8 nucleotides align to TRBD2. The CDR3 has 11 amino acids. Germline CDR1 SNHLY, CDR2 FYNNEI. For the CDR3, the DNA is TGTAGGAGCGGGAGCTCCTACGAGCAGTACTTC. It specifies CRSGSSYEQYF.

The rearrangement links TRBV5-1 to TRBJ2-2; either TRBD1 or TRBD2 may fit D (5 bases each). The germline CDR1 and CDR2 sequences are SGHRS and YFSETQ. V was shortened by 5 bases and J by 3 bases, with 11 bases between the two germline ends. CDR3 length: 14 amino acids. CDR3 nucleotide sequence: TGCGCCAGCAGTTCAGTGGGACACACCGGGGAGCTGTTTTTT. It encodes CASSSVGHTGELFF.

The V and J genes are TRBV30 and TRBJ1-2; D is ambiguous. V shed 0 bases and J shed 6 bases, with 11 bases lying between them. The V gene's germline CDR1 is GTSNPN and CDR2 SVGIG (reference sequence). This CDR3 contains 13 residues. The CDR3 nucleotides read TGTGCCTGGAGTGTGGACTGGGAGGATGGCTACACCTTC. It translates to CAWSVDWEDGYTF.